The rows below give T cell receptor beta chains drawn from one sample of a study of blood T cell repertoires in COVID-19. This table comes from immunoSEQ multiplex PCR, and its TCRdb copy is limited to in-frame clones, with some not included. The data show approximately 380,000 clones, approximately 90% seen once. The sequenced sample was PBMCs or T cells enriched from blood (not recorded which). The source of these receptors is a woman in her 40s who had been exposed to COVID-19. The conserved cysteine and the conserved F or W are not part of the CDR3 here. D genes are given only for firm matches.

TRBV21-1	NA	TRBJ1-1	ASSARQGTREAF
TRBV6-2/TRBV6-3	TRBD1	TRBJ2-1	ASSYWSTGDNEQF
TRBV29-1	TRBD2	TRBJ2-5	SVVGLASQETQY
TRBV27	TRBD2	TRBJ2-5	ASSLSGLAGVWCHRRPETQY
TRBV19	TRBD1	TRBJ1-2	ASSTLTGFGGYT
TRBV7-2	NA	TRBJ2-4	ASRGGTEAKNIQY
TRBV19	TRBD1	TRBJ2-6	ASTQQGVTGANVLT
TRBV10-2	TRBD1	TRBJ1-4	ASKDRGSEKLF
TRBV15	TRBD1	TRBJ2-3	ATSKGQGEDTQY
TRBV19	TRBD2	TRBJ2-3	ASSINRGGITDTQY
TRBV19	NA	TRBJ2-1	ASSPQGPYNEQF
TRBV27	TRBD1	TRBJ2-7	ASSLSGTGRYEQY
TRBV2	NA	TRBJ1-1	ASSDTVRNTEAF
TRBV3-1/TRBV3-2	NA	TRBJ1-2	ASSQDPQNYGYT
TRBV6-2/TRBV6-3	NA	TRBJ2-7	ASSYWGRGAEQY
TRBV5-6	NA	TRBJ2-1	ASSLVAGVDEQF
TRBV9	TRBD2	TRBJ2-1	ASSETSGRDNEQF
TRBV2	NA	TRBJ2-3	ASKMQGARTDTQY
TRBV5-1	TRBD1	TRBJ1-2	ASSLDTGANYGYT
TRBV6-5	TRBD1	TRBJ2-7	ASSPGQGSYEQY
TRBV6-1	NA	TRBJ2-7	ASSEAPQNYEQY